This is a list of T cell receptor beta chains from one sample in a study of blood T cell repertoires in COVID-19. Repertoires were generated with immunoSEQ multiplex PCR, while TCRdb's copy carries only in-frame clones and drops some. The sample contains about 180,000 clones, more than 90% of which appear only once. Input material: peripheral blood. The receptors were gathered from a man aged 45-65 years with acute or convalescent COVID-19. Each CDR3 is given with its conserved first and last residue. Each record gives: J gene, D gene, clone size, V gene, CDR3 protein, CDR3 DNA. D genes are given only for firm matches. For some rows the clone size is stated as once, few or many, or as a class when expanded; others skip it.

TRBJ1-1 TRBD1 NA TRBV14 CASSQGTGAPNTEAFF TGTGCCAGCAGCCAAGGGACAGGGGCGCCCAACACTGAAGCTTTCTTT
TRBJ2-3 TRBD1 NA TRBV30 CAWSVGRTGETDTQYF TGTGCCTGGAGTGTAGGCCGGACAGGGGAGACAGATACGCAGTATTTT
TRBJ1-4 NA NA TRBV6-5 CASGGPGFGEKLFF TGTGCCAGTGGAGGGCCGGGGTTCGGTGAAAAACTGTTTTTT
TRBJ2-1 TRBD2 NA TRBV7-9 CATSGASGRGEQFF TGTGCCACCTCCGGGGCTAGCGGGAGGGGTGAGCAGTTCTTC
TRBJ1-2 TRBD1 NA TRBV11-2 CASSAGTAYGYTF TGTGCCAGCAGCGCCGGGACAGCTTATGGCTACACCTTC
TRBJ2-5 NA once TRBV29-1 CSVDFKNQETQYF TGCAGCGTTGATTTCAAAAACCAAGAGACCCAGTACTTC
TRBJ2-7 NA NA TRBV7-9 CASSPLLEGVHYEQYF TGTGCCAGCAGCCCGCTCTTAGAGGGGGTTCATTACGAGCAGTACTTC
TRBJ1-4 NA NA TRBV5-4 CASSAGGDTNEKLFF TGTGCCAGCAGCGCGGGGGGGGACACTAATGAAAAACTGTTTTTT
TRBJ1-5 TRBD1 NA TRBV6-5 CASSLDRGHQPQHF TGTGCCAGCAGTCTTGACAGGGGCCATCAGCCCCAGCATTTT
TRBJ1-2 NA NA TRBV9 CASTIDRSNYGYTF TGTGCCAGCACCATAGACAGATCTAACTATGGCTACACCTTC
TRBJ1-6 TRBD1 NA TRBV5-1 CASSLGDRVHNSPLHF TGCGCCAGCAGCTTGGGAGACAGGGTACATAATTCACCCCTCCACTTT
TRBJ2-5 TRBD1 NA TRBV28 CASSFGQGGETQYF TGTGCCAGCAGTTTCGGACAGGGTGGGGAGACCCAGTACTTC
TRBJ1-2 TRBD1 NA TRBV7-2 CASSLGQGPYGYTF TGTGCCAGCAGCTTGGGACAGGGACCCTATGGCTACACCTTC
TRBJ2-3 NA NA TRBV18 CASQSPSPPPDTQYF TGTGCCAGCCAATCCCCTAGCCCGCCCCCAGATACGCAGTATTTT
TRBJ2-1 TRBD2 NA TRBV7-2 CASSLMGLAYNEQFF TGTGCCAGCAGCTTAATGGGACTAGCATACAATGAGCAGTTCTTC
TRBJ1-2 TRBD1 NA TRBV27 CASSFGTGYGYTF TGTGCCAGCAGCTTCGGGACAGGGTATGGCTACACCTTC
TRBJ2-4 NA NA TRBV5-4 CASSLASGKNIQYF TGTGCCAGCAGCTTGGCAAGCGGCAAAAACATTCAGTACTTC
TRBJ2-3 TRBD1 few TRBV4-1 CASSLRGQADTQYF TGCGCCAGCAGCCTAAGGGGGCAGGCAGATACGCAGTATTTT
TRBJ1-5 NA NA TRBV19 CASYGGRGNQPQHF TGTGCCAGTTATGGCGGTCGAGGGAATCAGCCCCAGCATTTT
TRBJ1-2 NA NA TRBV4-1 CASSQDRQSGGRYTF TGCGCCAGCAGCCAAGATCGCCAGTCAGGTGGGCGCTACACCTTC
TRBJ2-3 NA NA TRBV29-1 CSVGLLTDTQYF TGCAGCGTGGGACTGTTGACAGATACGCAGTATTTT
TRBJ2-3 TRBD1 few TRBV30 CACLGTGADTQYF TGTGCCTGTTTAGGGACAGGGGCAGATACGCAGTATTTT
TRBJ1-1 NA NA TRBV18 CASSTSETSEAFF TGTGCCAGCTCAACATCAGAAACTAGTGAAGCTTTCTTT
TRBJ1-5 NA NA TRBV3-1/TRBV3-2 CASSQGQGTINQPQHF TGTGCCAGCAGCCAAGGTCAGGGGACGATCAATCAGCCCCAGCATTTT
TRBJ2-1 TRBD2 once TRBV25-1 CASSESGRGGRLEQFF TGTGCCAGCAGTGAATCGGGTCGGGGGGGCAGGCTTGAGCAGTTCTTC
TRBJ2-1 NA once TRBV28 CASSYQWRDEQFF TGTGCCAGCAGTTACCAGTGGCGGGATGAGCAGTTCTTC
TRBJ1-4 TRBD1 NA TRBV2 CAGRPGTGGSEKLFF TGTGCCGGCCGTCCCGGGACAGGGGGCAGTGAAAAACTGTTTTTT
TRBJ2-2 NA NA TRBV5-1 CASSPQGTSGTGELFF TGCGCCAGCAGCCCCCAGGGAACCTCGGGCACCGGGGAGCTGTTTTTT
TRBJ1-2 TRBD1 NA TRBV28 CASRHNRGNYGYTF TGTGCCAGCAGACATAACAGGGGAAACTATGGCTACACCTTC
TRBJ2-2 NA NA TRBV7-9 CASSLAPGGAGPNTGELFF TGTGCCAGCAGCTTAGCCCCAGGGGGAGCGGGCCCGAACACCGGGGAGCTGTTTTTT
TRBJ1-2 NA NA TRBV5-8 CASSPGVEGDYYGYTF TGTGCCAGCAGCCCGGGCGTGGAAGGGGACTACTATGGCTACACCTTC
TRBJ2-3 NA NA TRBV5-1 CASSWTDRSTDTQYF TGCGCCAGCAGCTGGACAGACAGAAGCACAGATACGCAGTATTTT
TRBJ2-6 NA NA TRBV19 CASSTRTAGANVLTF TGTGCCAGTAGTACCAGGACAGCTGGGGCCAACGTCCTGACTTTC
TRBJ1-4 NA once TRBV6-6 CASSYLQGVEKLFF TGTGCCAGCAGTTACTTGCAGGGCGTTGAAAAACTGTTTTTT
TRBJ1-1 NA NA TRBV7-3 CASSLQKNTEAFF TGTGCCAGCAGTCTACAGAAGAACACTGAAGCTTTCTTT
TRBJ2-3 NA NA TRBV7-3 CASSPNAARADTQYF TGTGCCAGCAGCCCAAATGCAGCTCGGGCAGATACGCAGTATTTT
TRBJ1-2 NA NA TRBV20-1 CSAENYGYTF TGCAGTGCCGAGAACTATGGCTACACCTTC
TRBJ2-1 TRBD1 NA TRBV7-2 CASSLTGTASYNEQFF TGTGCCAGCAGCTTAACCGGGACAGCCTCCTACAATGAGCAGTTCTTC
TRBJ2-3 TRBD2 NA TRBV6-4 CASSPGLSTDTQYF TGTGCCAGCAGCCCGGGACTAAGCACAGATACGCAGTATTTT
TRBJ2-1 NA NA TRBV6-5 CASSRPQVRNEQFF TGTGCCAGCAGTCGCCCTCAGGTTCGCAATGAGCAGTTCTTC
TRBJ2-1 TRBD2 NA TRBV5-8 CASSLAGGSGGIYNEQFF TGTGCCAGCAGCTTGGCCGGGGGTAGCGGGGGAATCTACAATGAGCAGTTCTTC
TRBJ2-1 NA NA TRBV28 CASKGSLRVNEQFF TGTGCCAGCAAAGGCAGTCTCAGGGTTAATGAGCAGTTCTTC
TRBJ1-2 TRBD1 NA TRBV7-2 CASSLATGGNYGYTF TGTGCCAGCAGCTTAGCCACAGGGGGTAACTATGGCTACACCTTC
TRBJ1-1 NA NA TRBV5-4 CASSRQATMNTEAFF TGTGCCAGCAGCAGACAGGCAACTATGAACACTGAAGCTTTCTTT
TRBJ1-1 NA NA TRBV4-2 CASSHLGGVNTEAFF TGTGCCAGCAGCCACCTAGGGGGGGTGAACACTGAAGCTTTCTTT
TRBJ1-5 TRBD1 NA TRBV24-1 CATSDLGKDRGGYSNQPQHF TGTGCCACCAGTGACTTGGGGAAGGACAGGGGCGGGTATAGCAATCAGCCCCAGCATTTT
TRBJ1-2 NA NA TRBV28 CAVQGPSYGYTF TGTGCCGTCCAGGGGCCCAGCTATGGCTACACCTTC
TRBJ2-3 TRBD2 NA TRBV13 CASSLGLAGGRDTQYF TGTGCCAGCAGCTTGGGACTAGCGGGAGGCCGGGATACGCAGTATTTT
TRBJ2-5 TRBD2 NA TRBV19 CASSTQGLAAQETQYF TGTGCCAGTAGTACTCAGGGACTAGCGGCCCAAGAGACCCAGTACTTC
TRBJ1-3 NA NA TRBV19 CASSFLSGNTIYF TGTGCCAGTAGTTTCCTCTCTGGAAACACCATATATTTT
TRBJ1-1 TRBD1 few TRBV5-1 CASSSGQGTMNTEAFF TGCGCCAGCAGCTCCGGACAGGGAACCATGAACACTGAAGCTTTCTTT
TRBJ2-6 TRBD1 NA TRBV9 CASRAGGGGANVLTF TGTGCCAGCAGGGCAGGGGGCGGTGGGGCCAACGTCCTGACTTTC
TRBJ2-7 TRBD1 NA TRBV18 CASSMDRYYEQYF TGTGCCAGCTCAATGGACAGGTACTACGAGCAGTACTTC
TRBJ2-4 TRBD2 NA TRBV5-4 CASSPGGTSGGVAKNIQYF TGTGCCAGCAGCCCCGGGGGGACTAGCGGGGGGGTGGCCAAAAACATTCAGTACTTC
TRBJ2-3 TRBD2 NA TRBV24-1 CATSGGGGRPTDTQYF TGTGCCACCAGTGGTGGTGGCGGGAGGCCCACAGATACGCAGTATTTT
TRBJ2-1 NA once TRBV9 CASSLGQGPPYNEQFF TGTGCCAGCAGCCTAGGGCAGGGGCCTCCTTACAATGAGCAGTTCTTC
TRBJ2-2 NA NA TRBV27 CASSLSRVGTGELFF TGTGCCAGCAGTTTATCCCGGGTGGGCACCGGGGAGCTGTTTTTT
TRBJ2-5 NA NA TRBV14 CASSQRIQGWETQYF TGTGCCAGCAGCCAAAGAATACAGGGTTGGGAGACCCAGTACTTC
TRBJ2-2 NA NA TRBV11-1 CATRAGLQNTGELFF TGTGCCACAAGGGCGGGACTCCAGAACACCGGGGAGCTGTTTTTT